The source of this TCR beta chain is a study of shared clonotypes between healthy human individuals. Study-level findings and limits: Generally, naive subsets (rather than memory subsets) showed larger estimated richness.

Germline-derived CDR1 and CDR2 are SEHNR and FQNEAQ (reference sequence). The CDR3 has 14 residues. The V end lost 7 bases, the J end lost 4 bases, and 16 bases lay between the germline ends. The sample holds one count of this clone. Its matching antigen is unknown. A deep-level run was used for the assay. The authors split each subset's genomic DNA evenly across several immunoSEQ plates. Repertoires were generated with immunoSEQ multiplex PCR, while TCRdb's copy carries only in-frame clones and drops some. The data show about 2 million clones, about 94% seen once. Naive-designated CD8 cells lacked CD45RO, were positively enriched for CCR7, and omitted terminally differentiated effector memory CD45RA+ cells.

This clonotype was sampled from a man aged 18 to 29 in good health. This chain joins TRBV7-9 and TRBJ1-1, with D hard to call. The sample consisted of naive CD8+ T cells sorted from blood. In nucleotides, the CDR3 is TGTGCCAGCACCCACCCGGACCGGCCCACTGAAGCTTTCTTT. Its protein is CASTHPDRPTEAFF.